This TCR beta chain was identified in a study of blood T cell repertoires in COVID-19. Study at large: PBMCs, B-cell-depleted T cells, or T cells provided the cDNA or gDNA that made up the material.

Methods used by the authors: It was from reference gene primer amplification that nucleated cell counts were estimated. The protocol was immunoSEQ multiplex PCR, while the TCRdb copy is restricted to in-frame clones and leaves out a portion. V, J and clone size are taken as reported in that table, and D and trimming were inferred from the DNA itself. The repertoire holds about 180,000 clones, around 79% seen once, with approximately 26% in the top ten. Between the trimmed V and J ends, which lost 2 bases and 2 bases, there was a span of 9 bases. The germline V gene encodes CDR1 SQVTM and CDR2 ANQGSEA. The CDR3 spans 13 residues.

The gene calls are TRBV29-1 and TRBJ1-1; D is ambiguous. The sequence came from a woman aged 70-85 years with acute or convalescent COVID-19. Sequences were obtained from peripheral blood. CDR3 nucleotides: TGCAGCGTTGAACCAGATTTAAACACTGAAGCTTTCTTT. Protein sequence: CSVEPDLNTEAFF.